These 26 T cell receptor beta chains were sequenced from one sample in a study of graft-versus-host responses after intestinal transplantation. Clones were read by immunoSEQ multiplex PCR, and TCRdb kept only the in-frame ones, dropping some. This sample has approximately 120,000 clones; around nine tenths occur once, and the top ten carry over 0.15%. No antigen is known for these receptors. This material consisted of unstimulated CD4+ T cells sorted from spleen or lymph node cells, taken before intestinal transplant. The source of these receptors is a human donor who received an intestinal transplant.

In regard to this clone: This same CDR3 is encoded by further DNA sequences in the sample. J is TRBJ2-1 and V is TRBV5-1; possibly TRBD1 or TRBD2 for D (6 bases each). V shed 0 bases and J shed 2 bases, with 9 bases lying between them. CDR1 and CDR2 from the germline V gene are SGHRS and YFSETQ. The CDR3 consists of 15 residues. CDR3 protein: CASSLDGGPYNEQFF. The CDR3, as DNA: TGCGCCAGCAGCTTGGACGGGGGCCCCTACAATGAGCAGTTCTTC.

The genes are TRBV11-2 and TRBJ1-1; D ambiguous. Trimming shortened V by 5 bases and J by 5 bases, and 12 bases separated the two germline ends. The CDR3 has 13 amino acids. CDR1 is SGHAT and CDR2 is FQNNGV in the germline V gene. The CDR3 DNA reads TGTGCCAGCAGCCTCTACGGCAGAACTGAAGCTTTCTTT. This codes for CASSLYGRTEAFF.

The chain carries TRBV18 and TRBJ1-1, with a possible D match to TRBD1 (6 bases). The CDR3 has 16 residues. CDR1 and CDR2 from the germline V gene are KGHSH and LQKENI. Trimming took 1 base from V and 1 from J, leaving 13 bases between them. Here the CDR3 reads CASSPRPGTQNTEAFF. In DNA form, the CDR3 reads TGTGCCAGCTCACCACGTCCCGGGACACAGAACACTGAAGCTTTCTTT.

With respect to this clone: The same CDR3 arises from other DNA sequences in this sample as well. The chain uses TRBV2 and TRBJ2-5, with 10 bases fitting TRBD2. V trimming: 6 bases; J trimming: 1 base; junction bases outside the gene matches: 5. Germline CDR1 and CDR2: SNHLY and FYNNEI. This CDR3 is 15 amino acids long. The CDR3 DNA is TGTGCCAGCAGGGAAACTAGCGGGACCCAAGAGACCCAGTACTTC. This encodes CASRETSGTQETQYF.

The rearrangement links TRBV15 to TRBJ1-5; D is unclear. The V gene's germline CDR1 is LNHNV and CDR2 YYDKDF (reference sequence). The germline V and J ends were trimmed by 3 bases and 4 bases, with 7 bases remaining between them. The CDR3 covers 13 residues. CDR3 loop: CATSRHGNQPQHF. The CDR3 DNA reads TGTGCCACCAGCAGGCACGGGAATCAGCCCCAGCATTTT.

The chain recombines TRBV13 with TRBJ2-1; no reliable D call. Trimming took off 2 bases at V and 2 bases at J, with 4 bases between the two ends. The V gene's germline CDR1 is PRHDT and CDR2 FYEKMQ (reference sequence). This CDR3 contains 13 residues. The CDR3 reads CASSLRTYNEQFF. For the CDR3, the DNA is TGTGCCAGCAGCTTAAGGACCTACAATGAGCAGTTCTTC.

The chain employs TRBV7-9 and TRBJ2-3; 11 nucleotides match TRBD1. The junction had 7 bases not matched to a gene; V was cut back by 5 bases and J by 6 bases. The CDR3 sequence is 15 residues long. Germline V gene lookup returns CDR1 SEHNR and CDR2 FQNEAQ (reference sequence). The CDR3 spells CASSPRTGGVDTQYF. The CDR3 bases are TGTGCCAGCAGCCCGCGGACAGGGGGCGTCGATACGCAGTATTTT. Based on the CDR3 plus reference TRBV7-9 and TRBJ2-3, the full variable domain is DTGVSQNPRHKITKRGQNVTFRCDPISEHNRLYWYRQTLGQGPEFLTYFQNEAQLEKSRLLSDRFSAERPKGSFSTLEIQRTEQGDSAMYLCASSPRTGGVDTQYFGPGTRLTVL.

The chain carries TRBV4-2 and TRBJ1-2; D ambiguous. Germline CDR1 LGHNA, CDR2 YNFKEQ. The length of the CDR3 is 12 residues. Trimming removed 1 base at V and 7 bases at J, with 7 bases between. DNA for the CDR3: TGTGCCAGCAGCCAAGGCTCAAGTGGCTACACCTTC. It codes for CASSQGSSGYTF.

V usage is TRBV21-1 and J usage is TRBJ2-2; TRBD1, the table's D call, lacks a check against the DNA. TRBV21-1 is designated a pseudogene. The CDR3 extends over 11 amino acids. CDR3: CASSVTGELFF. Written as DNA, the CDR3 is TGTGCCAGCTCAGTAACCGGGGAGCTGTTTTTT.

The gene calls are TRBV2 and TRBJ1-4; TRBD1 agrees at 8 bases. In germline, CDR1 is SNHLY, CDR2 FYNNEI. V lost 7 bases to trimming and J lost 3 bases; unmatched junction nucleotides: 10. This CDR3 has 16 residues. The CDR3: CASMTGVVLSNEKLFF. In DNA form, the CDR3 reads TGTGCCAGCATGACAGGGGTCGTTTTGTCTAATGAAAAACTGTTTTTT.

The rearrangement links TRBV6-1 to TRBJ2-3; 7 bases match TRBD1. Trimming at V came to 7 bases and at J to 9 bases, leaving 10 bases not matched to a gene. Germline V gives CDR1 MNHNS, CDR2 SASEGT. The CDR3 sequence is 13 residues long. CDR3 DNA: TGTGCCAGCAACATCTTAGGGGACAGAACGCAGTATTTT. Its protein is CASNILGDRTQYF.

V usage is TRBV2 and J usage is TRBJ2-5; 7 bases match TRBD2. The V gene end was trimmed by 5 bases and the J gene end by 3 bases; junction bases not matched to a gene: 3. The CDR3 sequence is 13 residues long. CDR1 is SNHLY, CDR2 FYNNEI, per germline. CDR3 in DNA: TGTGCCAGCAGTTCCCTAGCGGAAGAGACCCAGTACTTC. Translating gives CASSSLAEETQYF. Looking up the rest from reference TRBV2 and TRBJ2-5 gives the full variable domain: EPEVTQTPSHQVTQMGQEVILRCVPISNHLYFYWYRQILGQKVEFLVSFYNNEISEKSEIFDDQFSVERPDGSNFTLKIRSTKLEDSAMYFCASSSLAEETQYFGPGTRLLVL.

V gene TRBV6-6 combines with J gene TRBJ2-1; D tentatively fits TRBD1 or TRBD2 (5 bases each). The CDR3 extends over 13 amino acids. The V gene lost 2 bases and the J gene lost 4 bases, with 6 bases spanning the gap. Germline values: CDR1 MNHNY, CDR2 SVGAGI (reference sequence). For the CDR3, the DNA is TGTGCCAGCAGTTACGGGGGTTACAATGAGCAGTTCTTC. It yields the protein CASSYGGYNEQFF.

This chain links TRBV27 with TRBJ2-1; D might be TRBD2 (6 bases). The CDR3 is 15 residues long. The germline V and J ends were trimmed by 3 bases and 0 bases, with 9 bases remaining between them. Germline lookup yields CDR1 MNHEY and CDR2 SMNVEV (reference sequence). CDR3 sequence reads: CASSFGGGSYNEQFF. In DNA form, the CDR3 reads TGTGCCAGCAGTTTCGGGGGAGGCTCCTACAATGAGCAGTTCTTC.

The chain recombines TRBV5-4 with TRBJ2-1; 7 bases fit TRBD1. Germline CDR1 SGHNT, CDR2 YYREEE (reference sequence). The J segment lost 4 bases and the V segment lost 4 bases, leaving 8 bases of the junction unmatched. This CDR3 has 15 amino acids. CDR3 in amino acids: CASSRPGQSYNEQFF. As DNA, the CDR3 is TGTGCCAGCAGCCGACCGGGACAGTCTTACAATGAGCAGTTCTTC.

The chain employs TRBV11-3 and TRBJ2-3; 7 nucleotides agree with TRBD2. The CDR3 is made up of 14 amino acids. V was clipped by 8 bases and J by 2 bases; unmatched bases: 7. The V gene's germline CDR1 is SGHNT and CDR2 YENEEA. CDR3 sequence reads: CASAIRGVTDTQYF. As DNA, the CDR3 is TGTGCCAGCGCCATCCGGGGGGTCACAGATACGCAGTATTTT.

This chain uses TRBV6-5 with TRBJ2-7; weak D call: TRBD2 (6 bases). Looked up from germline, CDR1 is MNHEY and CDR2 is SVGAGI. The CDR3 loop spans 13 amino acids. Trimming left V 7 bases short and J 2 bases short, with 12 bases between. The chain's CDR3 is CASIGSGPYEQYF. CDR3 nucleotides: TGTGCCAGCATCGGTAGCGGTCCCTACGAGCAGTACTTC.

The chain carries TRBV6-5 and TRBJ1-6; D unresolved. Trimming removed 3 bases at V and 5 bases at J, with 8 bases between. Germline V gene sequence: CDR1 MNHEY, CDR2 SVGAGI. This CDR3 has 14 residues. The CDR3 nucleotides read TGTGCCAGCAGTTATGACGGCCATAATTCACCCCTCCACTTT. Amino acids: CASSYDGHNSPLHF.

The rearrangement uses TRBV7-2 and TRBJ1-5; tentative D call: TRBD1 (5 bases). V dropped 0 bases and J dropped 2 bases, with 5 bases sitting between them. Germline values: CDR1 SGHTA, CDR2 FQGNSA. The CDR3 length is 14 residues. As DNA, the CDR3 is TGTGCCAGCAGCTTAGCAGGGGGCAATCAGCCCCAGCATTTT. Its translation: CASSLAGGNQPQHF.

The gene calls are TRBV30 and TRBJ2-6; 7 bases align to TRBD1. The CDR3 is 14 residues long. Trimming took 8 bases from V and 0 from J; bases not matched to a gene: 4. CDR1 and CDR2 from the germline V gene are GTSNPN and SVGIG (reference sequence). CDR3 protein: CATGQDSGANVLTF. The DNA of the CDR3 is TGTGCCACAGGACAGGACTCTGGGGCCAACGTCCTGACTTTC.

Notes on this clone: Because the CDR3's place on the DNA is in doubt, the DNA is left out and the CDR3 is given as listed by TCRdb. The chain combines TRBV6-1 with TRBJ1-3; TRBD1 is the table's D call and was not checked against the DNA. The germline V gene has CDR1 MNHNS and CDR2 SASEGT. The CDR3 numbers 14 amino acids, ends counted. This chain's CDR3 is CASILDTSGNTIYF.

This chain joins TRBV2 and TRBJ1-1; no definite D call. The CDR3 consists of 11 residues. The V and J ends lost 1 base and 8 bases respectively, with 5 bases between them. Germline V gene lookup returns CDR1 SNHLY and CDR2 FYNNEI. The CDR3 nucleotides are TGTGCCAGCAGTGAAGTAAGAGAAGCTTTCTTT. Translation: CASSEVREAFF.

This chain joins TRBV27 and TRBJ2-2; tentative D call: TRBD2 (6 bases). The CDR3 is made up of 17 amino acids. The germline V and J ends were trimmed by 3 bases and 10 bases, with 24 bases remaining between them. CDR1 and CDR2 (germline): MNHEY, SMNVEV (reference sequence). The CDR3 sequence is CASSFGSRGWSPEELFF. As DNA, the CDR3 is TGTGCCAGCAGTTTCGGTTCGCGGGGTTGGTCCCCCGAGGAGCTGTTTTTT.

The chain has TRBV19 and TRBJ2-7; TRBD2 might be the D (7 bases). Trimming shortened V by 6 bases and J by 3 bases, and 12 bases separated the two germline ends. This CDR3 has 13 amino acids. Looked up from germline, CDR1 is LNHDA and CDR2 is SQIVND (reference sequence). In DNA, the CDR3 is TGTGCCAGTAGCGCGGGGGCCCTCTACGAGCAGTACTTC. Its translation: CASSAGALYEQYF.

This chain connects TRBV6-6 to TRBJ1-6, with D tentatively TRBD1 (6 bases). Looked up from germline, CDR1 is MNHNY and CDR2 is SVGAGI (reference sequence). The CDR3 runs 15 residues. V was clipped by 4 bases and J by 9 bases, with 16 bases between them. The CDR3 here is CASSSTWTVGSPLHF. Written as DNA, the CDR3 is TGTGCCAGCAGTTCTACGTGGACAGTTGGTTCACCCCTCCACTTT.

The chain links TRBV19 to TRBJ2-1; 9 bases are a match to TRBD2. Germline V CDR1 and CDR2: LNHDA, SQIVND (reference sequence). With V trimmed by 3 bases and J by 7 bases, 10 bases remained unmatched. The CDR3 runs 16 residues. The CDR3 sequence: CASSMGRGGLRNEQFF. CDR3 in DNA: TGTGCCAGTAGTATGGGGCGGGGGGGCCTCAGAAATGAGCAGTTCTTC.